A single sample gave rise to the 8 T cell receptor beta chains below, sequenced in a study of blood T cell repertoires in COVID-19. Profiling relied on immunoSEQ multiplex PCR, and the TCRdb table lists in-frame clones only, not all of them. The table has 280,000 or so clones, just under 90% seen once; the top ten hold less than 3%. The sequenced material came from PBMCs or T cells enriched from blood (not recorded which). All receptors derive from a woman aged 45-60 years who had been exposed to COVID-19.

The chain links TRBV6-5 to TRBJ2-7; 8 nucleotides match TRBD2. The V segment lost 8 bases and the J segment 4 bases; nucleotides outside the gene matches: 4. The V gene's germline CDR1 is MNHEY and CDR2 SVGAGI. This CDR3 contains 12 residues. The CDR3 is CASAGGAYEQYF. The CDR3 bases are TGTGCCAGCGCCGGGGGGGCGTACGAGCAGTACTTC.

The chain has TRBV28 and TRBJ2-3; 8 bases match TRBD1. Germline CDR1 MDHEN, CDR2 SYDVKM. Trimming at V came to 6 bases and at J to 5 bases, leaving 13 bases not matched to a gene. The CDR3 is 16 residues long. The CDR3 bases are TGTGCCAGCAGCATAGTAGGACAGGGACAGAAAGATACGCAGTATTTT. The encoded protein is CASSIVGQGQKDTQYF.

The V call is TRBV11-2, the J call TRBJ2-5; possible D gene TRBD1, 6 bases. This CDR3 has 15 amino acids. Per the germline V gene, CDR1 is SGHAT and CDR2 is FQNNGV. Trimming left V 1 base short and J 5 bases short, with 14 bases between. CDR3 sequence reads: CASSLVGAGMETQYF. CDR3 in DNA: TGTGCCAGCAGCTTAGTGGGGGCAGGGATGGAGACCCAGTACTTC.

This rearrangement joins TRBV5-4 to TRBJ1-2; TRBD1 agrees at 8 bases. Germline CDR1 reads SGHNT; CDR2 reads YYREEE (reference sequence). Germline trimming cut 0 bases from V and 2 bases from J; bases unmatched to any gene: 3. This CDR3 has 15 amino acids. CDR3 loop: CASSLGQGLNYGYTF. The CDR3 region has the DNA TGTGCCAGCAGCTTGGGACAGGGGCTAAACTATGGCTACACCTTC.

CDR3 residues: CATSDLYGTGELFF. CDR3 nucleotides: TGTGCCACCAGTGATTTGTACGGGACCGGGGAGCTGTTTTTT. The chain links TRBV24-1 to TRBJ2-2; D gene ambiguous. The CDR3 is made up of 14 amino acids. The germline V and J ends were trimmed by 0 bases and 5 bases, with 6 bases remaining between them. Germline V gives CDR1 KGHDR, CDR2 SFDVKD.

The rearrangement uses TRBV14 and TRBJ2-7; weak D call: TRBD1 (5 bases). The V end was cut by 0 bases, the J end by 5 bases, with 11 bases between. The length of the CDR3 is 14 residues. Germline loops: CDR1 SGHDN, CDR2 FVKESK. CDR3 bases: TGTGCCAGCAGCCAAGAAAGGGGTTCGGACGAGCAGTACTTC. It codes for CASSQERGSDEQYF.

This rearrangement joins TRBV9 to TRBJ2-7, with D perhaps assigned TRBD1 or TRBD2 (5 bases each). V was shortened by 7 bases and J by 3 bases, with 11 bases between the two germline ends. Germline V gene sequence: CDR1 SGDLS, CDR2 YYNGEE. This CDR3 region has 12 residues. The chain's CDR3 is CASGGQGYEQYF. The CDR3 DNA reads TGTGCCAGCGGCGGGCAGGGCTACGAGCAGTACTTC.

The chain links TRBV7-6 to TRBJ2-7; D is unresolved. Germline-derived CDR1 and CDR2 are SGHVS and FNYEAQ. Trimming pared 5 bases from V and 4 bases from J, leaving 12 bases between. The CDR3 loop spans 13 amino acids. This CDR3 is CASSARDPYEQYF. The CDR3 nucleotides read TGTGCCAGCAGCGCAAGAGATCCTTACGAGCAGTACTTC.